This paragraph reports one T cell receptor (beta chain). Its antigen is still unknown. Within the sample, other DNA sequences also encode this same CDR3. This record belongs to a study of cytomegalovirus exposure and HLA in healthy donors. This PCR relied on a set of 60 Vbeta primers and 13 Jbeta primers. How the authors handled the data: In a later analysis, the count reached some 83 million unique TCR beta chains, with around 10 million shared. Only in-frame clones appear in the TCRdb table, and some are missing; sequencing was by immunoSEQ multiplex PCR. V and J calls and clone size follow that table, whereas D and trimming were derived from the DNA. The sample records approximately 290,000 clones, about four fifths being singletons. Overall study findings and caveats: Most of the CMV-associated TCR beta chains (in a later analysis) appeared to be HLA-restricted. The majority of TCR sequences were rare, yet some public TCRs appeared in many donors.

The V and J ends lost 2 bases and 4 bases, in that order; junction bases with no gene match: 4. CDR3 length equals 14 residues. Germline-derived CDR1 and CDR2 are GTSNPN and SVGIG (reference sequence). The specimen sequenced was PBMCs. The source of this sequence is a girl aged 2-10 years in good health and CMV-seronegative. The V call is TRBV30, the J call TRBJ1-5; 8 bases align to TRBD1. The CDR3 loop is CAWSPGTGNQPQHF. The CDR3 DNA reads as TGTGCCTGGAGTCCGGGGACAGGAAATCAGCCCCAGCATTTT.